This T cell receptor (beta chain) stems from a study of cytomegalovirus exposure and HLA in healthy donors. Whole-study context: An analysis done earlier identified roughly 120 million unique TCR beta sequences from 150 million to 200 million T cells. General study findings and limits: Analysis was carried out at a later point, and it linked a missense DCLRE1C variant to TCR beta V- and J-gene trimming.

This PCR relied on a set of 60 Vbeta primers and 13 Jbeta primers. The repertoire was sequenced with immunoSEQ multiplex PCR; TCRdb's copy has only in-frame clones and lacks some. Of roughly 170,000 clones in the sample, about 80% were seen once. This clone was detected only a few times. Its target is not known. The V gene's germline CDR1 is LNHDA and CDR2 SQIVND (reference sequence). V lost 3 bases, J lost 2 bases, and 2 bases stayed unmatched. This CDR3 is built from 14 residues. This rearrangement joins TRBV19 to TRBJ1-1; TRBD1 matches at 8 bases. This receptor was identified in a man aged 30 to 39 in good health and CMV-seronegative. The specimen sequenced was PBMCs. In DNA, the CDR3 is TGTGCCAGTAGTATGGACAGGGCCAACACTGAAGCTTTCTTT. This translates into CASSMDRANTEAFF. The complete variable domain, with remaining parts taken from reference TRBV19 and TRBJ1-1, reads DGGITQSPKYLFRKEGQNVTLSCEQNLNHDAMYWYRQDPGQGLRLIYYSQIVNDFQKGDIAEGYSVSREKKESFPLTVTSAQKNPTAFYLCASSMDRANTEAFFGQGTRLTVV.